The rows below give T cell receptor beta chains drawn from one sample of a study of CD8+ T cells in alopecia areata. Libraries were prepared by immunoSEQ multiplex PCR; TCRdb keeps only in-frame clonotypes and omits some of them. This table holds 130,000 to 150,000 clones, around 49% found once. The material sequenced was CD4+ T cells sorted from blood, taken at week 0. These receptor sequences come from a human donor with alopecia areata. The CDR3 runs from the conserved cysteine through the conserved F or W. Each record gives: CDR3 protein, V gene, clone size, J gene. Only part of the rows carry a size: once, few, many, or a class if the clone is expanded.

CDR3aa: CAWTEAGGWSGNTIYF
v_gene: TRBV30
abundance: -
j_gene: TRBJ1-3

CDR3aa: CASSDPGTSRSGEQFF
v_gene: TRBV27
abundance: -
j_gene: TRBJ2-1

CDR3aa: CSFGYDGTGELFF
v_gene: TRBV29-1
abundance: few
j_gene: TRBJ2-2

CDR3aa: CSALRENTEAFF
v_gene: TRBV29-1
abundance: -
j_gene: TRBJ1-1

CDR3aa: CASSTGLAGAPGGETQYF
v_gene: TRBV5-1
abundance: -
j_gene: TRBJ2-5

CDR3aa: CASSIVRGRAEETQYF
v_gene: TRBV19
abundance: once
j_gene: TRBJ2-5

CDR3aa: CAWSVESNQPQHF
v_gene: TRBV30
abundance: -
j_gene: TRBJ1-5

CDR3aa: CASSPERELFF
v_gene: TRBV7-2
abundance: few
j_gene: TRBJ2-1

CDR3aa: CSVEGGNEQYF
v_gene: TRBV29-1
abundance: few
j_gene: TRBJ2-7

CDR3aa: CSVVRQGGREQYF
v_gene: TRBV29-1
abundance: -
j_gene: TRBJ2-7

CDR3aa: CASSRREPSETQYF
v_gene: TRBV6-1
abundance: -
j_gene: TRBJ2-5

CDR3aa: CAWRAAGGSQPQHF
v_gene: TRBV30
abundance: few
j_gene: TRBJ1-5